Below are 21 T cell receptor beta chains sequenced from a single sample in a study of T cells expressing NK-cell markers. TCRdb re-called the 5' RACE reads and gives one entry per CDR3 protein, without DNA. There are about 150,000 distinct CDR3 sequences in the sample, with about 19% held by the top ten. The sample taken for sequencing was blood T cells: a sorted CD56 or NKG2C T cell subset, CD4+ or CD8+ T cells, or bulk PBMC T cells (not recorded which). Receptor source: a man aged 18-69 years in good health.

The chain employs TRBV29-1 and TRBJ2-3; without DNA, the TCRdb call of TRBD1 cannot be checked. Per the germline V gene, CDR1 is SQVTM and CDR2 is ANQGSEA. There are 14 residues in the CDR3. The CDR3: CSVEGGDRTDTQYF.

V gene TRBV7-6 combines with J gene TRBJ2-1; the TCRdb call, TRBD2, lacks DNA for checking. This CDR3 contains 14 residues. Germline V gene lookup returns CDR1 SGHVS and CDR2 FNYEAQ. The CDR3 spells CASSAAISGNEQFF.

This chain links TRBV13 with TRBJ2-7; TCRdb picks TRBD1, but there is no DNA to check that call. The germline gives CDR1 PRHDT, CDR2 FYEKMQ (reference sequence). This CDR3 is 17 amino acids long. CDR3 protein: CASSSFISGGEFHEQYF.

The genes are TRBV20-1 and TRBJ1-2. Germline-derived CDR1 and CDR2 are DFQATT and SNEGSKA (reference sequence). The CDR3 spans 12 residues. CDR3 sequence reads: CSAIRKLYGYTF.

The chain is built from TRBV29-1 and TRBJ2-1; the D call of TRBD1 rests on TCRdb alone, since no DNA is present to check it. Germline loops: CDR1 SQVTM, CDR2 ANQGSEA. This CDR3 is 16 amino acids long. The CDR3 is CSVRTGMGLSYNEQFF.

The V call is TRBV6-1, the J call TRBJ2-3. The CDR3 covers 16 residues. The germline CDR1 and CDR2 sequences are MNHNS and SASEGT. The CDR3 sequence: CASSEYDRAGTDTQYF.

The chain is built from TRBV29-1 and TRBJ2-5; TCRdb designates TRBD2, a call that cannot be tested without DNA. The germline V gene has CDR1 SQVTM and CDR2 ANQGSEA. CDR3 length: 14 amino acids. CDR3: CSVRLLAHQETQYF.

V and J are TRBV6-1 and TRBJ2-1; TCRdb lists TRBD2, though no DNA is available to test this call. The CDR3 spans 16 residues. The germline V gene encodes CDR1 MNHNS and CDR2 SASEGT. CDR3 amino acids: CASSETSGGPYNEQFF.

The V gene is TRBV29-1, the J gene TRBJ2-7; the TCRdb D gene call, TRBD1, has no DNA to confirm it. The germline gives CDR1 SQVTM, CDR2 ANQGSEA. The CDR3 extends over 15 amino acids. The chain's CDR3 is CSVERDGGASYEQYF.

The CDR3 loop reads CASSVNGYSEQYF. This chain uses TRBV7-2 with TRBJ2-7. The germline V gene encodes CDR1 SGHTA and CDR2 FQGNSA. The CDR3 loop spans 13 amino acids.

The V and J genes are TRBV4-1 and TRBJ1-6; the TCRdb call, TRBD1, lacks DNA for checking. Germline V gives CDR1 MGHRA, CDR2 YSYEKL. The CDR3 covers 16 residues. This chain's CDR3 is CASSQVEMWDNSPLHF.

The CDR3 region is CATTLDNTGELFF. The chain couples TRBV19 to TRBJ2-2. CDR1 and CDR2 (germline): LNHDA, SQIVND (reference sequence). CDR3 size: 13 residues.

The genes are TRBV5-6 and TRBJ2-3; TCRdb names TRBD1, which stays unverified in the absence of DNA. The CDR3 length is 16 residues. Germline-derived CDR1 and CDR2 are SGHDT and YYEEEE. The CDR3: CASTPHRGRGVDTQYF.

The rearrangement uses TRBV4-1 and TRBJ2-1; TCRdb names TRBD1, which stays unverified in the absence of DNA. The CDR3 contains 16 residues. The germline CDR1 and CDR2 sequences are MGHRA and YSYEKL. This CDR3 is CASSRLSDGSYNEQFF.

The V and J genes are TRBV24-1 and TRBJ1-6. CDR1 is KGHDR, CDR2 SFDVKD, per germline. CDR3 length: 13 residues. CDR3: CATSGSYNSPLHF.

The gene calls are TRBV2 and TRBJ1-1. Germline assignment: CDR1 SNHLY and CDR2 FYNNEI. CDR3 length: 14 residues. The CDR3 here is CASNDGFLVTEAFF.

The genes are TRBV28 and TRBJ2-1; absent DNA, TCRdb's TRBD2 call cannot be checked. Germline V gene data show CDR1 as MDHEN and CDR2 as SYDVKM. The CDR3 has 15 residues. This chain's CDR3 is CASSPNRLAWNEQFF. The entire variable domain, with the rest obtained from reference TRBV28 and TRBJ2-1, is as follows: DVKVTQSSRYLVKRTGEKVFLECVQDMDHENMFWYRQDPGLGLRLIYFSYDVKMKEKGDIPEGYSVSREKKERFSLILESASTNQTSMYLCASSPNRLAWNEQFFGPGTRLTVL.

The genes are TRBV3-1 and TRBJ2-1. CDR3 size: 12 residues. CDR1 and CDR2 (germline): LGHDT, YNNKEL (reference sequence). The CDR3 region is CASSPGLNEQFF.

The chain links TRBV7-9 to TRBJ1-4; TCRdb's D gene call, TRBD1, goes unchecked for lack of DNA. The CDR3 loop spans 15 amino acids. Germline CDR1 SEHNR, CDR2 FQNEAQ (reference sequence). The CDR3 sequence is CASSYQGGTVYQLFF.

V is TRBV6-1 and J is TRBJ2-1; TCRdb calls TRBD2, which cannot be checked without DNA. Germline V lookup: CDR1 MNHNS, CDR2 SASEGT. This CDR3 comprises 16 residues. CDR3 region: CASSSLLAGGPLEQFF.

The V gene is TRBV19, the J gene TRBJ1-5. CDR3 size: 13 residues. Per germline, CDR1 LNHDA and CDR2 SQIVND (reference sequence). CDR3 region: CASNRAGGQPQHF.